The clone carrying this TCR beta chain occurred many times. This entry comes from a study of naive and memory T cell subsets. An oligonucleotide containing a UMI was ligated to the 3' end of TCR cDNA. Trimming took off 3 bases at V and 7 bases at J, with 9 bases between the two ends. This CDR3 region has 12 residues. Germline lookup yields CDR1 MNHEY and CDR2 SMNVEV (reference sequence). Four PCR rounds used nested alpha and beta constant region primers plus the SP2 primer. Reverse transcription of blood and skin TCR RNA was primed at alpha and beta constant regions. TCRdb reprocessed the 5' RACE reads with MiXCR, giving one entry per CDR3 protein. The table shows approximately 52,000 distinct CDR3 sequences, with around 4.7% occurring only once.

The receptor comes from a female donor in good health. The V and J genes are TRBV27 and TRBJ2-5; the D is unclear. CDR3 residues: CASSLSRGTQYF. CDR3 DNA sequence: TGTGCCAGCAGTTTGAGTAGAGGGACCCAGTACTTC.